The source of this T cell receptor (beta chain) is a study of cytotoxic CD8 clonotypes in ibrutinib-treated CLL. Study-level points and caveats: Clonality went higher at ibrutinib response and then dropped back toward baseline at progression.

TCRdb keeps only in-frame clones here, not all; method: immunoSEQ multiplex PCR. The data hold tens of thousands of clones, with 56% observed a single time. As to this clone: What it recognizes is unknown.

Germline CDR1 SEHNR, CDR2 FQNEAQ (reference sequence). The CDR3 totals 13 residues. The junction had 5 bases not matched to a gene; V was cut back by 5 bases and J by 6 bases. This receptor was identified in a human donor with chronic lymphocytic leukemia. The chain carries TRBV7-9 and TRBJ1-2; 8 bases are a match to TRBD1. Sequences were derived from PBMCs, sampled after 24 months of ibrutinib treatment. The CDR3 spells CASSPQGADGYTF. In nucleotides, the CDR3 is TGTGCCAGCAGCCCCCAGGGGGCGGATGGCTACACCTTC. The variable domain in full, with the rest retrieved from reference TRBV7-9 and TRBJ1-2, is DTGVSQNPRHKITKRGQNVTFRCDPISEHNRLYWYRQTLGQGPEFLTYFQNEAQLEKSRLLSDRFSAERPKGSFSTLEIQRTEQGDSAMYLCASSPQGADGYTFGSGTRLTVV.